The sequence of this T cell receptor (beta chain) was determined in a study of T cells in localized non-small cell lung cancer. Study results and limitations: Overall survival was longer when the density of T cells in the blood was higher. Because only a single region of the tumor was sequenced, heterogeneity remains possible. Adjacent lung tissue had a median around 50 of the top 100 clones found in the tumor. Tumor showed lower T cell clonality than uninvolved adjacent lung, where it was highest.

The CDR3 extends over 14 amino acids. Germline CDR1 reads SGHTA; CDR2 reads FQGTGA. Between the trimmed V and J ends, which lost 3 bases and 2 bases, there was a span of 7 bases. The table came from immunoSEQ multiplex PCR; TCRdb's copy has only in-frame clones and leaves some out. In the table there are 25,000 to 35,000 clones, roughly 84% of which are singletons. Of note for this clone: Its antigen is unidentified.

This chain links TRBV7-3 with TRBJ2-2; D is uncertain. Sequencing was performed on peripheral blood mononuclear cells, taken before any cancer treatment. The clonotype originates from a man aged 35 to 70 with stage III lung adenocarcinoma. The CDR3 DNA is TGTGCCAGCAGCTTCAACTCTAACACCGGGGAGCTGTTTTTT. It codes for CASSFNSNTGELFF.